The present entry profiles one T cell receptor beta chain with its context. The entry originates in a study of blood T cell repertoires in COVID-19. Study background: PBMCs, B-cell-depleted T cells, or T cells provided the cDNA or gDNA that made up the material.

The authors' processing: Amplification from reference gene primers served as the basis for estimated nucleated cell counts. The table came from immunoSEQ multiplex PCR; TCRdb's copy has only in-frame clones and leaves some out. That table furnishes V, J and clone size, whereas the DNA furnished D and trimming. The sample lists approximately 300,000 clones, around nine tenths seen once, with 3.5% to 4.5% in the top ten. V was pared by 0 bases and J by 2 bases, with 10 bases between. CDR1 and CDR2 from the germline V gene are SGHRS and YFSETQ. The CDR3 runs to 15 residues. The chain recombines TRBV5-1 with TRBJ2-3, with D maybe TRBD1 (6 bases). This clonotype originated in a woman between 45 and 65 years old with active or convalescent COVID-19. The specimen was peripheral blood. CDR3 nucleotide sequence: TGCGCCAGCAGCTTGGTCCAGGGGAACACAGATACGCAGTATTTT. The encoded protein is CASSLVQGNTDTQYF.